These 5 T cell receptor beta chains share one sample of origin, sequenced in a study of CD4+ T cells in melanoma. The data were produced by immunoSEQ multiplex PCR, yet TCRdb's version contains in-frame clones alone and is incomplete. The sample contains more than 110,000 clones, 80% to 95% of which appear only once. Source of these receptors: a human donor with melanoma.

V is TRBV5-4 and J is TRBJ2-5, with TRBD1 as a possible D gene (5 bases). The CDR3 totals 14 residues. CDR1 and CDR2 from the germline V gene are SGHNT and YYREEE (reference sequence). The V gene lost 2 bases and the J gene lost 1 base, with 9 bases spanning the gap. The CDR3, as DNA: TGTGCCAGCAGCTTCGGTGGGGCCCAAGAGACCCAGTACTTC. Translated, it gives CASSFGGAQETQYF.

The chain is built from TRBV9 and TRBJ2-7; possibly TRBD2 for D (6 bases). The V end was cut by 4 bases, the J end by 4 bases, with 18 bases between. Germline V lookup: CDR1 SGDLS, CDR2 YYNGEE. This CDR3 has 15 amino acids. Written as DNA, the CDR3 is TGTGCCAGCAGCCCCCCGGGGAGGACGCCATACGAGCAGTACTTC. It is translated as CASSPPGRTPYEQYF.

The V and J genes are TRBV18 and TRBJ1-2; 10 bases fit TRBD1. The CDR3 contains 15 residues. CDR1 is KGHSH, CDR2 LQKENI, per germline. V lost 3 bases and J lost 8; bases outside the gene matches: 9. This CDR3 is CASSPGTGEFRGYTF. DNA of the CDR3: TGTGCCAGCTCACCCGGGACAGGGGAATTCCGAGGCTACACCTTC.

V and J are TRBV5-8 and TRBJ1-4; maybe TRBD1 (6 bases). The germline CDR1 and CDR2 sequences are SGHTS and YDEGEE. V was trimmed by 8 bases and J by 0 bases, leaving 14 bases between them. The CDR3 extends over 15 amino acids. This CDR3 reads CASNLQGATNEKLFF. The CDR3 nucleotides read TGTGCCAGTAACTTACAGGGAGCAACTAATGAAAAACTGTTTTTT.

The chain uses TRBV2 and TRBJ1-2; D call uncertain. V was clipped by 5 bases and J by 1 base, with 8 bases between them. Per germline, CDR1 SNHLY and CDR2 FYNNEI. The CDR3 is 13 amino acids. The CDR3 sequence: CASSRAFNYGYTF. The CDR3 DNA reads TGTGCCAGCAGTAGGGCCTTTAACTATGGCTACACCTTC.